The next 2 T cell receptor beta chains were all read from a single sample in a study of blood T cell repertoires in COVID-19 (dated by TCRdb to between 2020 and 2021). Library generation was performed with the immunoSEQ multiplex PCR assay. TCRdb holds this immuneACCESS table with in-frame rearrangements only. Some clones are missing; in checked studies, unresolved V genes explain under half, and the rest has no known cause. The sample records approximately 35,000 clones, more than 70% of which are singletons. The ten largest account for 35% to 55% of the sample. The sequenced material came from peripheral blood. The receptors come from a human donor in a cohort sampled during active COVID-19.

This clone was seen more than once but under ten times. The chain is built from TRBV6-5 and TRBJ2-7, with TRBD1 matching over 9 bases. In germline, CDR1 is MNHEY, CDR2 SVGAGI. This CDR3 comprises 14 residues. J lost 3 bases, V lost 6 bases, and 6 bases had no gene match. The CDR3 coding sequence is TGTGCCAGCAGCTTAGACAGGGGGAACTACGAGCAGTACTTC. Encoded protein: CASSLDRGNYEQYF.

This clone was seen only once. This chain connects TRBV29-1 to TRBJ2-1; no clear D. The CDR3 sequence is 14 residues long. The germline V gene encodes CDR1 SQVTM and CDR2 ANQGSEA. V lost 1 base and J 6 bases, leaving 13 bases between the germline ends. In DNA, the CDR3 is TGCAGCGTTGAAGTGCCCTCAGATACCAATGAGCAGTTCTTC. This codes for CSVEVPSDTNEQFF.